The 14 T cell receptor beta chains below all came from one sample that was sequenced in a study of CD8+CD57+ T cells in acquired aplastic anemia. It was patients with CD8+CD57+ cell expansion by flow cytometry who were chosen for sequencing. Profiles of TCR beta VDJ and CDR3 were generated from a genomic DNA template. TCRdb itself ran the reads through MiXCR, one entry per CDR3 protein. The table lists just over 200,000 distinct CDR3 sequences, around three fifths of them singletons. The sequencing sample was made of sorted CD4+, CD8+, or CD8+CD57+ T cells (not recorded which) from PBMCs. These receptors originate from a human donor with aplastic anemia.

This chain connects TRBV9 to TRBJ1-2, with TRBD1 as a possible D gene (5 bases). The CDR3 totals 14 residues. V lost 3 bases and J 10 bases, leaving 19 bases between the germline ends. Germline lookup yields CDR1 SGDLS and CDR2 YYNGEE. The CDR3 loop reads CASSGQYRSWIYTF. CDR3 nucleotides: TGTGCCAGCAGCGGCCAGTACAGGTCTTGGATCTACACCTTC.

The chain joins TRBV7-3 to TRBJ2-7; D is unclear. Germline-derived CDR1 and CDR2 are SGHTA and FQGTGA. Trimming pared 1 base from V and 6 bases from J, leaving 10 bases between. The CDR3 runs to 13 residues. CDR3: CASSLSPESEQYF. The DNA for the CDR3 is TGTGCCAGCAGCTTAAGTCCTGAGTCCGAGCAGTACTTC.

The rearrangement links TRBV7-9 to TRBJ2-5; possible D gene TRBD2, 7 bases. Germline-derived CDR1 and CDR2 are SEHNR and FQNEAQ (reference sequence). Trimming took off 2 bases at V and 0 bases at J, with 19 bases between the two ends. The CDR3 sequence is 18 residues long. The CDR3 coding sequence is TGTGCCAGCAGCTTACAGACTAGAGGGGGACTAAACCAAGAGACCCAGTACTTC. Translation: CASSLQTRGGLNQETQYF.

The rearrangement joins TRBV11-2 to TRBJ1-1; no clear D. The CDR3 loop spans 15 amino acids. Trimming left V 6 bases short and J 5 bases short, with 19 bases between. Germline CDR1 reads SGHAT; CDR2 reads FQNNGV. The CDR3 reads CASSLSALIVTEAFF. The CDR3 DNA reads TGTGCCAGCAGTTTATCCGCTTTGATCGTAACTGAAGCTTTCTTT.

This chain uses TRBV14 with TRBJ2-7, with 13 bases identical to TRBD2. The CDR3 extends over 15 amino acids. V was clipped by 1 base and J by 3 bases; unmatched bases: 0. CDR1 SGHDN and CDR2 FVKESK come from the germline V gene. The CDR3 DNA is TGTGCCAGCAGCCAAGGACTAGCGGGAGGCTACGAGCAGTACTTC. Translated, it gives CASSQGLAGGYEQYF.

The gene calls are TRBV2 and TRBJ1-2; 8 bases map to TRBD1. The CDR3 totals 13 residues. CDR1 and CDR2 from the germline V gene are SNHLY and FYNNEI. Losses at the gene ends were 6 bases for V and 5 bases for J; bases not matched to a gene: 5. The CDR3 here is CASRLGTGYGYTF. The CDR3 DNA reads as TGTGCCAGCAGGCTAGGGACAGGATATGGCTACACCTTC.

The J gene is TRBJ2-1, the V gene TRBV9, with TRBD2 matching over 8 bases. The CDR3 is 15 amino acids. The germline V gene has CDR1 SGDLS and CDR2 YYNGEE. The V segment lost 2 bases and the J segment 5 bases; nucleotides outside the gene matches: 6. CDR3 DNA: TGTGCCAGCAGCGTTAGCGGGGTTAAACACAATGAGCAGTTCTTC. It codes for CASSVSGVKHNEQFF.

The chain couples TRBV20-1 to TRBJ1-3; 7 bases map to TRBD1. Trimming removed 4 bases from V and 0 bases from J; junction bases left unmatched: 6. The germline gives CDR1 DFQATT, CDR2 SNEGSKA (reference sequence). The CDR3 length is 15 residues. The CDR3 reads CSAKPDRNSGNTIYF. The CDR3 DNA reads as TGCAGTGCTAAACCGGACAGGAACTCTGGAAACACCATATATTTT.

This rearrangement joins TRBV10-3 to TRBJ2-1; 11 bases align to TRBD2. V dropped 7 bases and J dropped 6; count of bases not matched to a gene: 5. CDR1 is ENHRY, CDR2 SYGVKD, per germline. The CDR3 loop spans 14 amino acids. This CDR3 is CAIMLSGGANEQFF. Here the CDR3 DNA reads TGTGCCATCATGCTTAGCGGGGGGGCCAATGAGCAGTTCTTC.

J is TRBJ2-1 and V is TRBV19; D not resolved. From germline, CDR1 is LNHDA and CDR2 SQIVND (reference sequence). There are 14 residues in the CDR3. V dropped 2 bases and J dropped 6 bases, with 11 bases sitting between them. The chain's CDR3 is CASSISLVGNEQFF. In nucleotides, the CDR3 is TGTGCCAGTAGTATATCACTCGTCGGCAATGAGCAGTTCTTC.

V is TRBV24-1 and J is TRBJ2-3; 9 bases agree with TRBD2. Trimming cost V 2 bases and J 2 bases; bases outside gene matches: 10. CDR1 and CDR2 from the germline V gene are KGHDR and SFDVKD. The CDR3 runs to 18 residues. For the CDR3, the DNA is TGTGCCACCAGTGATTCCCCCTTTAGCGGGGGAGACACAGATACGCAGTATTTT. Its translation: CATSDSPFSGGDTDTQYF.

This chain links TRBV24-1 with TRBJ1-2, with 7 bases lining up with TRBD1. CDR1 KGHDR and CDR2 SFDVKD come from the germline V gene. This CDR3 comprises 11 residues. With V trimmed by 9 bases and J by 6 bases, 3 bases remained unmatched. The chain's CDR3 is CATGTVDGYTF. The CDR3 DNA follows: TGTGCCACCGGGACAGTCGATGGCTACACCTTC.

This clonotype was detected many times. V is TRBV20-1 and J is TRBJ2-2; TRBD1 matches 9 bases. Per germline, CDR1 DFQATT and CDR2 SNEGSKA (reference sequence). The J segment lost 6 bases and the V segment lost 5 bases, leaving 7 bases of the junction unmatched. The CDR3 consists of 14 residues. The CDR3 DNA is TGCAGTGCTTCCGGGACAGGGAAGGCCGGGGAGCTGTTTTTT. It yields the protein CSASGTGKAGELFF.

This clonotype has only a few counts. The J gene is TRBJ1-6, the V gene TRBV5-6; D is unresolved. The CDR3 spans 14 residues. V was clipped by 5 bases and J by 5 bases, with 11 bases between them. The germline V gene encodes CDR1 SGHDT and CDR2 YYEEEE. The CDR3 region has the DNA TGTGCCAGCAGGAATCGGGTCAATAATTCACCCCTCCACTTT. It translates to CASRNRVNNSPLHF.